This T cell receptor (beta chain) was recovered during a study of blood T cell repertoires in COVID-19. About the research overall: Acute-phase and convalescent COVID-19 samples originated in the United States, Italy and Spain. The cDNA or gDNA used as material had been derived from T cells, B-cell-depleted T cells, or PBMCs.

Per the study methods: Cell counts per sample came from amplifying reference gene primers. Sequenced by immunoSEQ multiplex PCR; TCRdb stores in-frame clones only, minus some. V and J calls and clone size are as listed in that table; D and trimming were resolved from the DNA. In the table there are some 120,000 clones, roughly 80% of which are singletons. The V segment lost 2 bases and the J segment 6 bases; nucleotides outside the gene matches: 8. Germline CDR1 is PRHDT and CDR2 is FYEKMQ (reference sequence). The CDR3 is 15 amino acids. The chain is built from TRBV13 and TRBJ2-7; 9 positions agree with TRBD2. Sequencing was done on a sample of peripheral blood. This sequence was found in a human donor in a cohort sampled during active COVID-19. The CDR3 sequence: CASSLSSGSSSEQYF. CDR3 nucleotide sequence: TGTGCCAGCAGCTTAAGTAGCGGGAGTTCGTCCGAGCAGTACTTC. Variable domain in full (rest from reference TRBV13 and TRBJ2-7): AAGVIQSPRHLIKEKRETATLKCYPIPRHDTVYWYQQGPGQDPQFLISFYEKMQSDKGSIPDRFSAQQFSDYHSELNMSSLELGDSALYFCASSLSSGSSSEQYFGPGTRLTVT.